A single sample gave rise to the 29 T cell receptor beta chains below, sequenced in a study of cytomegalovirus exposure and HLA in healthy donors. The PCR had 60 Vbeta and 13 Jbeta primers. TCRdb keeps only in-frame clones here, not all; method: immunoSEQ multiplex PCR. The sample's table shows under 60,000 clones. The specimen was PBMCs. These receptors were obtained from a woman aged 30 to 39 in good health and CMV-seropositive.

The chain carries TRBV15 and TRBJ2-6; D might be TRBD1 (5 bases). The CDR3 totals 15 residues. With 5 bases removed from V and 1 base from J, the gap between germline ends came to 9 bases. Per germline, CDR1 LNHNV and CDR2 YYDKDF (reference sequence). Written as DNA, the CDR3 is TGTGCCACCAGCCGCAGGGTATCTGGGGCCAACGTCCTGACTTTC. This sequence encodes CATSRRVSGANVLTF.

The rearrangement uses TRBV19 and TRBJ2-7, with D hard to call. Germline V gene lookup returns CDR1 LNHDA and CDR2 SQIVND (reference sequence). The CDR3 is 15 amino acids. Trimming took 3 bases from V and 4 from J, leaving 16 bases between them. Here the CDR3 reads CASSMRSHEVYEQYF. CDR3 sequence (DNA): TGTGCCAGTAGTATGCGTAGCCATGAAGTTTACGAGCAGTACTTC.

The J gene is TRBJ1-4, the V gene TRBV25-1; TRBD1 matches at 8 bases. Germline loops: CDR1 MGHDK, CDR2 SYGVNS. CDR3 length: 13 residues. The trim removed 7 bases at V and 5 bases at J, leaving 3 bases unmatched. DNA of the CDR3: TGTGCCAGCACAGGACAGGGAAATGAAAAACTGTTTTTT. Residues: CASTGQGNEKLFF.

The V gene is TRBV29-1, the J gene TRBJ2-7; D call uncertain. CDR3 length equals 13 residues. The V gene lost 3 bases and the J gene lost 2 bases, with 11 bases spanning the gap. Germline-derived CDR1 and CDR2 are SQVTM and ANQGSEA. CDR3 protein: CSVELVRPYEQYF. The CDR3 DNA sequence: TGCAGCGTTGAGTTGGTCAGGCCCTACGAGCAGTACTTC.

This chain joins TRBV2 and TRBJ2-1; 9 bases are a match to TRBD2. The CDR3 sequence is 15 residues long. With V trimmed by 4 bases and J by 6 bases, 7 bases remained unmatched. Germline-derived CDR1 and CDR2 are SNHLY and FYNNEI. The CDR3 nucleotides read TGTGCCAGCAGTGGGGGGCTAGCGGGGACCAATGAGCAGTTCTTC. Protein sequence: CASSGGLAGTNEQFF.

V gene TRBV18 combines with J gene TRBJ1-2; a possible D gene is TRBD1 (5 bases). The CDR3 runs 15 residues. With 6 bases removed from V and 8 bases from J, the gap between germline ends came to 22 bases. Germline-derived CDR1 and CDR2 are KGHSH and LQKENI. CDR3 nucleotide sequence: TGTGCCAGCTCGGGATGGGGCAGTGGTGATGACGGCTACACCTTC. It translates to CASSGWGSGDDGYTF.

This chain connects TRBV30 to TRBJ2-1; TRBD1 is a possible D gene (6 bases). This CDR3 contains 13 residues. Germline V gives CDR1 GTSNPN, CDR2 SVGIG (reference sequence). The V end lost 2 bases, the J end lost 5 bases, and 10 bases lay between the germline ends. This chain's CDR3 is CAWSPGADNEQFF. In DNA, the CDR3 is TGTGCCTGGAGTCCAGGGGCGGACAATGAGCAGTTCTTC.

This rearrangement joins TRBV9 to TRBJ2-1, with 7 bases aligning to TRBD2. After removal of 0 bases from V and 7 bases from J, the junction contained 10 bases not matched to a gene. The V gene's germline CDR1 is SGDLS and CDR2 YYNGEE. The CDR3 covers 16 residues. The CDR3 reads CASSVGGAGVGNEQFF. In DNA form, the CDR3 reads TGTGCCAGCAGCGTAGGAGGGGCGGGAGTAGGTAATGAGCAGTTCTTC.

The CDR3, as DNA: TGTGCCAGCAGTAGGAAGGGGGGGGGCCAAGAGACCCAGTACTTC. The encoded protein is CASSRKGGGQETQYF. The chain couples TRBV6-5 to TRBJ2-5; TRBD2 might be the D (7 bases). Trimming cost V 5 bases and J 1 base, with 14 bases left between them. This CDR3 contains 15 residues. CDR1 and CDR2 (germline): MNHEY, SVGAGI.

V gene TRBV6-5 combines with J gene TRBJ1-2; D is possibly TRBD1 (5 bases). The CDR3 covers 12 residues. The germline V gene has CDR1 MNHEY and CDR2 SVGAGI. Deletions cut 5 bases from V and 8 bases from J, with 12 bases between. The CDR3 DNA follows: TGTGCCAGCAGTAGGGGATTGGGGGGCTACACCTTC. It is translated as CASSRGLGGYTF.

The rearrangement joins TRBV25-1 to TRBJ1-1; D unresolved. This CDR3 is 15 amino acids long. Germline lookup yields CDR1 MGHDK and CDR2 SYGVNS. The V end lost 3 bases, the J end lost 1 base, and 12 bases lay between the germline ends. The CDR3 region is CASSDVGVQNTEAFF. The CDR3 DNA is TGTGCCAGCAGTGATGTCGGGGTCCAGAACACTGAAGCTTTCTTT.

The gene calls are TRBV7-9 and TRBJ2-5; 7 positions agree with TRBD1. This CDR3 comprises 16 residues. The germline V gene encodes CDR1 SEHNR and CDR2 FQNEAQ (reference sequence). J lost 1 base, V lost 5 bases, and 10 bases had no gene match. CDR3 region: CASSHPAGQVQETQYF. The CDR3 DNA follows: TGTGCCAGCAGCCATCCTGCTGGACAGGTCCAAGAGACCCAGTACTTC.

The CDR3 coding sequence is TGTGCCAGCAGTGAAACAGGCTATGGCTACACCTTC. Protein: CASSETGYGYTF. The J gene is TRBJ1-2, the V gene TRBV6-5, with D perhaps TRBD1 (5 bases). This CDR3 has 12 amino acids. Germline CDR1 is MNHEY and CDR2 is SVGAGI. Trimming left V 5 bases short and J 4 bases short, with 8 bases between.

The chain couples TRBV7-2 to TRBJ1-5; 7 bases are a match to TRBD1. Germline trimming cut 4 bases from V and 6 bases from J; bases unmatched to any gene: 6. Germline V lookup: CDR1 SGHTA, CDR2 FQGNSA. This CDR3 has 14 residues. The CDR3 loop reads CASSSAGGSQPQHF. The CDR3 DNA sequence: TGTGCCAGCAGCTCAGCAGGGGGTAGTCAGCCCCAGCATTTT.

This chain joins TRBV4-2 and TRBJ1-5; TRBD1 agrees at 8 bases. Losses at the gene ends were 2 bases for V and 6 bases for J; bases not matched to a gene: 9. This CDR3 comprises 16 residues. Per germline, CDR1 LGHNA and CDR2 YNFKEQ. CDR3 loop: CASSQLGQGVSQPQHF. In DNA, the CDR3 is TGTGCCAGCAGCCAACTAGGACAGGGAGTTAGTCAGCCCCAGCATTTT.

The rearrangement joins TRBV4-2 to TRBJ2-7; D not resolved. V lost 0 bases to trimming and J lost 0 bases, with 12 bases between them. Looked up from germline, CDR1 is LGHNA and CDR2 is YNFKEQ. The CDR3 extends over 16 amino acids. Written as DNA, the CDR3 is TGTGCCAGCAGCCAAGATGTAAGCGCCCTCTCCTACGAGCAGTACTTC. Translation gives CASSQDVSALSYEQYF.

The chain combines TRBV15 with TRBJ2-7; TRBD2 might be the D (6 bases). V was trimmed by 0 bases and J by 7 bases, leaving 10 bases between them. CDR3 length equals 13 residues. Germline CDR1 and CDR2: LNHNV and YYDKDF (reference sequence). For the CDR3, the DNA is TGTGCCACCAGCAGAGACGGGGGAGCAGAGCAGTACTTC. Translating it yields CATSRDGGAEQYF. Using reference TRBV15 and TRBJ2-7 for the parts outside the CDR3, the full variable domain is DAMVIQNPRYQVTQFGKPVTLSCSQTLNHNVMYWYQQKSSQAPKLLFHYYDKDFNNEADTPDNFQSRRPNTSFCFLDIRSPGLGDTAMYLCATSRDGGAEQYFGPGTRLTVT.

In nucleotides, the CDR3 is TGTGCCAGCACTGGGGGGAGTGAGGCCTACGAGCAGTACTTC. Its protein product is CASTGGSEAYEQYF. V usage is TRBV2 and J usage is TRBJ2-7, with TRBD2 as a possible D gene (6 bases). From germline, CDR1 is SNHLY and CDR2 FYNNEI. This CDR3 comprises 14 residues. Trimming pared 7 bases from V and 2 bases from J, leaving 15 bases between.

J is TRBJ1-2 and V is TRBV30; D not resolved. This CDR3 has 15 residues. CDR1 and CDR2 from the germline V gene are GTSNPN and SVGIG (reference sequence). Trimming took 1 base from V and 4 from J, leaving 16 bases between them. The CDR3 DNA reads TGTGCCTGGAGTGATACGACCTGGCGGCTCTATGGCTACACCTTC. Its translation: CAWSDTTWRLYGYTF.

V usage is TRBV4-1 and J usage is TRBJ1-5; TRBD1 is a possible D gene (6 bases). The length of the CDR3 is 15 residues. Germline V CDR1 and CDR2: MGHRA, YSYEKL. Trimming removed 3 bases at V and 1 base at J, with 10 bases between. The CDR3 coding sequence is TGCGCCAGCAGCCAGGGGGCTGGAAGCAATCAGCCCCAGCATTTT. It is translated as CASSQGAGSNQPQHF.

In DNA, the CDR3 is TGTGCCAGCAGTTACTCGGGCCCCTATAGAGATTACGAGCAGTACTTC. Protein product: CASSYSGPYRDYEQYF. The V and J genes are TRBV6-6 and TRBJ2-7; D gene ambiguous. CDR1 is MNHNY, CDR2 SVGAGI, per germline (reference sequence). There are 16 residues in the CDR3. Trimming took 0 bases from V and 4 from J, leaving 16 bases between them.

The rearrangement uses TRBV6-1 and TRBJ2-7; 9 bases align to TRBD2. The CDR3 extends over 15 amino acids. Germline V gene lookup returns CDR1 MNHNS and CDR2 SASEGT. V was clipped by 6 bases and J by 4 bases; unmatched bases: 10. CDR3 in DNA: TGTGCCAGCAGCCCGCTGGCGGGGGGGGTTTACGAGCAGTACTTC. Amino acid sequence: CASSPLAGGVYEQYF.

The chain links TRBV27 to TRBJ1-1; D remains ambiguous. CDR3 length: 13 amino acids. V lost 2 bases to trimming and J lost 1 base, with 5 bases between them. The germline V gene has CDR1 MNHEY and CDR2 SMNVEV (reference sequence). This chain's CDR3 is CASSLRGNTEAFF. CDR3 nucleotide sequence: TGTGCCAGCAGTTTAAGAGGGAACACTGAAGCTTTCTTT.

V usage is TRBV6-1 and J usage is TRBJ2-5; D is perhaps TRBD1 (5 bases). Germline lookup yields CDR1 MNHNS and CDR2 SASEGT. V was clipped by 5 bases and J by 2 bases, with 15 bases between them. This CDR3 spans 15 amino acids. The CDR3 DNA reads TGTGCCAGCAGTCGGACACACCAATTTCAAGAGACCCAGTACTTC. Translation gives CASSRTHQFQETQYF.

V and J are TRBV18 and TRBJ1-2, with D possibly being TRBD1 (6 bases). V was pared by 5 bases and J by 8 bases, with 15 bases between. The CDR3 runs to 13 residues. Germline-derived CDR1 and CDR2 are KGHSH and LQKENI. This CDR3 is CASSSNSGVGYTF. In DNA, the CDR3 is TGTGCCAGCTCATCCAACTCAGGGGTCGGCTACACCTTC.

V is TRBV6-1 and J is TRBJ2-7; 11 nucleotides match TRBD1. J lost 3 bases, V lost 1 base, and 5 bases had no gene match. The CDR3 consists of 16 residues. Germline V gives CDR1 MNHNS, CDR2 SASEGT. In DNA, the CDR3 is TGTGCCAGCAGTGAAGGAATGGGACAGGGGGTCTACGAGCAGTACTTC. Its protein is CASSEGMGQGVYEQYF.

The chain joins TRBV6-4 to TRBJ1-6; 8 nucleotides line up with TRBD1. Germline trimming cut 2 bases from V and 5 bases from J; bases unmatched to any gene: 2. The CDR3 is 15 amino acids. CDR1 MRHNA and CDR2 SNTAGT come from the germline V gene. The CDR3 is CASSDTGGDNSPLHF. CDR3 sequence (DNA): TGTGCCAGCAGTGACACAGGGGGAGATAATTCACCCCTCCACTTT.

The rearrangement joins TRBV4-1 to TRBJ2-2; TRBD2 matches 7 bases. The germline gives CDR1 MGHRA, CDR2 YSYEKL. With 3 bases clipped from V and 7 bases from J, the junction kept 5 bases outside the gene matches. The CDR3 covers 14 residues. The CDR3 nucleotides are TGCGCCAGCAGCCAGGCGGGGGAGCACGGGGAGCTGTTTTTT. Protein: CASSQAGEHGELFF.

This chain joins TRBV15 and TRBJ2-5; D gene uncertain. Germline assignment: CDR1 LNHNV and CDR2 YYDKDF (reference sequence). CDR3 length: 14 amino acids. Trimming stripped 5 bases from V and 2 bases from J, with 12 bases between. CDR3: CATSSPREQETQYF. For the CDR3, the DNA is TGTGCCACCAGCTCCCCGCGTGAGCAAGAGACCCAGTACTTC. The full variable domain, rest sourced from reference TRBV15 and TRBJ2-5, is DAMVIQNPRYQVTQFGKPVTLSCSQTLNHNVMYWYQQKSSQAPKLLFHYYDKDFNNEADTPDNFQSRRPNTSFCFLDIRSPGLGDTAMYLCATSSPREQETQYFGPGTRLLVL.